This TCR beta chain was sequenced in a study of metastatic and nonmetastatic thyroid tumors (TCRdb year 2020). For context, the study as a whole: Repertoires were compared across peripheral blood and tumor or nodule tissue samples from malignant and benign thyroid patients. Findings and caveats that apply to the study as a whole: In both blood and tumor samples, TCR beta diversity was reported to be significantly higher in malignant tumors than in benign nodules.

Note on this clone: Its antigen is not yet known. No base qualities exist here, and no much larger clone lies one base off it. Other nucleotide sequences from this sample produce the same CDR3.

The CDR3 starts with the cysteine, ends with the phenylalanine, and has 12 residues. Just CDR3 DNA is preserved here, 36 bases in frame from base 1. At the junction V is shortened by 8 bases and J by 5 bases, with 13 bases in between. The germline V gene supplies CDR1 MDHEN and CDR2 SYDVKM. The protocol used for the library was PCR. TCRdb lists the instrument as Illumina HiSeq 4000. High-throughput sequencing was used to profile the CDR3 region of the TCR beta-chain in every patient. Concerning the study's data processing: A classifier to discriminate distant-metastatic papillary thyroid cancer patients was built from CDR3 differences across clinicopathological groups. Repertoire diversity was assessed with the Shannon index, and tumor-blood repertoire similarity with the Morisita-Horn index. Using fastp at Q25 and MiXCR, TCRdb reprocessed the public reads and kept productive beta chains. TCRdb, not the authors, supplied the V and J calls. Here the sample has roughly 20,000 clones; over 9% occur a single time. The ten largest clones add up to 6% to 8.5% of the sample.

None of the patients had been given any treatment before thyroid surgery. Using T-cell receptor beta sequencing, the researchers looked back retrospectively at clinical samples from patients, gathered between the early 2010s and the late 2010s. Recombination joined TRBV28 with TRBJ2-7; no D gene is confidently identified. The sequenced sample was blood. The TCR comes from a female donor with papillary thyroid cancer or a benign thyroid nodule (not recorded which). Some clones in this sample may be carry-over from other donors' samples. CDR3 protein: CASQPGVNEQYF. The nucleotide sequence reads as follows: TGTGCCAGCCAACCTGGGGTCAACGAGCAGTACTTC.